Following are 2 T cell receptor beta chains from one sample sequenced in a study of regulatory T cells. Study findings and constraints: Hydrophobic residues at CDR3 positions 6 and 7 were enriched in conventional CD4+ T cells of CD3G-deficient patients.

The primer mix had 52 TRBV and 13 TRBJ primers. Profiled with immunoSEQ multiplex PCR; TCRdb holds only in-frame clones, not every one. The sample consists of around 30,000 clones, over 90% of them appearing once. These TCRs' antigens remain unknown. Sequencing was done on a sample of conventional CD4+ T cells sorted from blood. The receptors originated from a child aged 2 to 9 with CD3G deficiency.

This clone has just a few counts. The CDR3 here is CASSEPPGHKGSYEQYF. The CDR3, as DNA: TGTGCCAGCAGTGAACCTCCGGGACACAAGGGGTCCTACGAGCAGTACTTC. The V call is TRBV6-1, the J call TRBJ2-7, with D possibly matching TRBD1 (6 bases). The germline V gene has CDR1 MNHNS and CDR2 SASEGT. The CDR3 covers 17 residues. Between the trimmed V and J ends, which lost 2 bases and 1 base, there was a span of 18 bases.

The genes are TRBV7-2 and TRBJ2-7, with 7 bases matching TRBD1. Looked up from germline, CDR1 is SGHTA and CDR2 is FQGNSA. J gave up 3 bases and V 6 bases, and 5 bases lay outside the gene matches. The CDR3 spans 13 residues. For the CDR3, the DNA is TGTGCCAGCAGTCAAAGGACAGGCTACGAGCAGTACTTC. Translated: CASSQRTGYEQYF. The entire variable domain, with the rest obtained from reference TRBV7-2 and TRBJ2-7, is as follows: GAGVSQSPSNKVTEKGKDVELRCDPISGHTALYWYRQSLGQGLEFLIYFQGNSAPDKSGLPSDRFSAERTGGSVSTLTIQRTQQEDSAVYLCASSQRTGYEQYFGPGTRLTVT.